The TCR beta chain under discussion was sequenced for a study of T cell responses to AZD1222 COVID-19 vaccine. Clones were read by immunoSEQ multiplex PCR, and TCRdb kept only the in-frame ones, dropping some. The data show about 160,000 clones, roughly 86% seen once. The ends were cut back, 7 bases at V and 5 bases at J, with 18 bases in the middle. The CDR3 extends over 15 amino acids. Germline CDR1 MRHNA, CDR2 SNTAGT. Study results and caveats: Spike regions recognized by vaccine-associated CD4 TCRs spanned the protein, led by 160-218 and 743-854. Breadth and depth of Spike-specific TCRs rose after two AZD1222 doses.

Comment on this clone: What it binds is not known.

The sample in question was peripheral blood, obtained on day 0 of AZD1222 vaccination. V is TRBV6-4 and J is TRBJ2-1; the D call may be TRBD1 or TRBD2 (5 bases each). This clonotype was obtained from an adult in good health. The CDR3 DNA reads TGTGCCAGCATTGATCGGGACGGGATGAACAATGAGCAGTTCTTC. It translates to CASIDRDGMNNEQFF.